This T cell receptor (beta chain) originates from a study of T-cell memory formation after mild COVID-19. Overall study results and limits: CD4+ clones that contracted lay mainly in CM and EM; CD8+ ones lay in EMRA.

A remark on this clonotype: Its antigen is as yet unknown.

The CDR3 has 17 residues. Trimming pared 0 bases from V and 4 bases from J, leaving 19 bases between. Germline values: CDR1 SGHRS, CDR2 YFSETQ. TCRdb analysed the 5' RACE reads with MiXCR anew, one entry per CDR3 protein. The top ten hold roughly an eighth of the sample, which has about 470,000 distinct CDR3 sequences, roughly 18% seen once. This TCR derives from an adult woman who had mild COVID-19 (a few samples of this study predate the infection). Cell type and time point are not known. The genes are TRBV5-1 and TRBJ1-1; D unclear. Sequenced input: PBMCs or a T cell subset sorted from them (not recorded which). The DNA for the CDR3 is TGCGCCAGCAGCTTGGACGGCAACGTTTGGGGAAGCACTGAAGCTTTCTTT. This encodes CASSLDGNVWGSTEAFF.